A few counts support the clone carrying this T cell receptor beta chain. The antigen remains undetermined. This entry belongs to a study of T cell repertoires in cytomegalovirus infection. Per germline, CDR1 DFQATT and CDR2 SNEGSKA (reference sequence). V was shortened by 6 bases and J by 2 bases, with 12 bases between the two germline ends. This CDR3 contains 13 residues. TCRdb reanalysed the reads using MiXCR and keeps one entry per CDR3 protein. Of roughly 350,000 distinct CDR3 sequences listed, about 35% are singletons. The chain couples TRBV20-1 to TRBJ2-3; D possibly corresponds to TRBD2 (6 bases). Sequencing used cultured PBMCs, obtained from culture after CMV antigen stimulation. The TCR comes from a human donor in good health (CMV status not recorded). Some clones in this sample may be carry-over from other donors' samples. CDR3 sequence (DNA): TGCAGTGCCGCAGCGGGCCCCACAGATACGCAGTATTTT. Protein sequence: CSAAAGPTDTQYF.